This TCR beta chain was observed in a study of PD-1 blockade in classical Hodgkin lymphoma. Germline assignment: CDR1 MNHEY and CDR2 SVGAGI. The ends were cut back, 6 bases at V and 4 bases at J, with 12 bases in the middle. The length of the CDR3 is 13 residues. In every patient, relapse followed autologous stem cell transplantation, while exposure to brentuximab vedotin differed. Assay: immunoSEQ multiplex PCR; the TCRdb copy retains only in-frame clones and omits some. There are tens of thousands of clones in the sample; over 70% occur only once, and around 10% lies in the top ten. The source is a human donor with classical Hodgkin lymphoma. The rearrangement uses TRBV6-5 and TRBJ1-2, with a weak D call TRBD1 (6 bases). Sequenced material: peripheral blood mononuclear cells (PBMCs), taken at baseline. The CDR3 here is CASSLQGSYGYTF. DNA for the CDR3: TGTGCCAGCAGCTTACAGGGTTCCTATGGCTACACCTTC.